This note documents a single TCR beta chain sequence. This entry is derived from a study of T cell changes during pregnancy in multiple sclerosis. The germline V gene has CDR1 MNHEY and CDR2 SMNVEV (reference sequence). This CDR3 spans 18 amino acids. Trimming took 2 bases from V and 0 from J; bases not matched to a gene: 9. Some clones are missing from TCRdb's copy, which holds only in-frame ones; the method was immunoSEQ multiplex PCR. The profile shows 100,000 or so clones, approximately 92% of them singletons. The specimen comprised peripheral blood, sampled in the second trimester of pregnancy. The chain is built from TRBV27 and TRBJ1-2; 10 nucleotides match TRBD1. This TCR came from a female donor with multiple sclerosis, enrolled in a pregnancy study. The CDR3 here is CASSLAGTGVAANYGYTF. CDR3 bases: TGTGCCAGCAGTTTAGCCGGGACAGGGGTCGCAGCTAACTATGGCTACACCTTC.